This TCR beta chain was captured in a study of blood T cell repertoires in COVID-19. Overall study context: T cells, B-cell-depleted T cells, or PBMCs supplied cDNA or gDNA.

Germline V gene data show CDR1 as SGHNT and CDR2 as YENEEA. With V trimmed by 3 bases and J by 7 bases, 12 bases remained unmatched. The CDR3 contains 16 residues. In the original workflow: Reference gene primer amplification gave nucleated cell count estimates. Clones were read by immunoSEQ multiplex PCR, and TCRdb kept only the in-frame ones, dropping some. V, J and clone size are taken as reported in that table, and D and trimming were inferred from the DNA itself. Here the sample spans about 220,000 clones, just over 85% being singletons. This rearrangement joins TRBV11-3 to TRBJ2-1, with 7 positions matching TRBD2. This sequence was found in a man younger than 40 who had recovered from COVID-19. Specimen: peripheral blood. The DNA of the CDR3 is TGTGCCAGCAGCTTCCGGAGCGGGGAGGTCTTAAATGAGCAGTTCTTC. It encodes CASSFRSGEVLNEQFF.